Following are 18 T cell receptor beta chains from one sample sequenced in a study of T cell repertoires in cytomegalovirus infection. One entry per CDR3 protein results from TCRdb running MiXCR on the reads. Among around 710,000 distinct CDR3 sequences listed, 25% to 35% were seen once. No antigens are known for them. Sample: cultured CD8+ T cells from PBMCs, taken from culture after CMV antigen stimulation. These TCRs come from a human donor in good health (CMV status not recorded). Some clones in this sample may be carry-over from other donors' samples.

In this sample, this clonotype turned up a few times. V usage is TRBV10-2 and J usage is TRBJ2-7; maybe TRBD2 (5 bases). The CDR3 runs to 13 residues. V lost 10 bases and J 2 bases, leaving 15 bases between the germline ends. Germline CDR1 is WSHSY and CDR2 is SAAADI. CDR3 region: CATSNGVTYEQYF. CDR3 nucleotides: TGCGCCACCTCCAACGGGGTCACCTACGAGCAGTACTTC.

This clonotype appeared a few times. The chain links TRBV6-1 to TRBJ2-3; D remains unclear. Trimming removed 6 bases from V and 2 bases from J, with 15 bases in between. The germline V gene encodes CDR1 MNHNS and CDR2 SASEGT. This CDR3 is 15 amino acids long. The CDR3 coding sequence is TGTGCCAGCAGAGTGGGCAGCTCCTTCACAGATACGCAGTATTTT. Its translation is CASRVGSSFTDTQYF.

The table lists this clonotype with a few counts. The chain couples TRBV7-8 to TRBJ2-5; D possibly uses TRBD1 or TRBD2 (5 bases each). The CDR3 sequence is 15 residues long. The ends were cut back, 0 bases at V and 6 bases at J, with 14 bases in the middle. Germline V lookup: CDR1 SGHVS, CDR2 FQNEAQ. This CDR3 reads CASSLAEGRVKTQYF. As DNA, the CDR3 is TGTGCCAGCAGCTTAGCTGAGGGGCGCGTTAAGACCCAGTACTTC.

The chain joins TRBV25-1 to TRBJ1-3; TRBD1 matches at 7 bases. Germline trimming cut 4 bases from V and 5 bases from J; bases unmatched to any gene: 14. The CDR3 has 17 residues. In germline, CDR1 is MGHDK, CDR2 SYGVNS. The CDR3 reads CASSGATGKDLRNTIYF. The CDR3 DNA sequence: TGTGCCAGCAGTGGCGCGACAGGGAAAGATCTTCGAAACACCATATATTTT.

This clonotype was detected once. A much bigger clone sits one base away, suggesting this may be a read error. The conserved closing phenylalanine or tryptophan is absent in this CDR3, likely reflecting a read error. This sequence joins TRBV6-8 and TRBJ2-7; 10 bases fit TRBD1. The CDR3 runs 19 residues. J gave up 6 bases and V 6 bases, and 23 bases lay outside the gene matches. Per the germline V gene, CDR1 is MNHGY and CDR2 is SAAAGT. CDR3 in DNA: TGTGCCAGCAGGGTCTATAGGGACAGGGGAAGAACTCGAACCTGCGAGCAGTACATC. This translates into CASRVYRDRGRTRTCEQYI.

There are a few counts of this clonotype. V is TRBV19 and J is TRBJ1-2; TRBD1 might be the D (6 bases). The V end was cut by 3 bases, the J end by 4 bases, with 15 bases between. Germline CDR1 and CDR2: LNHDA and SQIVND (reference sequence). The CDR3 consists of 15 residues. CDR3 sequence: CASSISMDSLYGYTF. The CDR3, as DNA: TGTGCCAGTAGTATCTCCATGGACAGCCTCTATGGCTACACCTTC.

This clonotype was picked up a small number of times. The CDR3 spells CASSHGPEGDYEQYF. In DNA, the CDR3 is TGTGCCAGCAGCCACGGACCCGAGGGGGACTACGAGCAGTACTTC. The rearrangement uses TRBV7-8 and TRBJ2-7, with a possible D match to TRBD1 (6 bases). The ends were cut back, 5 bases at V and 3 bases at J, with 17 bases in the middle. Germline-derived CDR1 and CDR2 are SGHVS and FQNEAQ. The CDR3 loop spans 15 amino acids.

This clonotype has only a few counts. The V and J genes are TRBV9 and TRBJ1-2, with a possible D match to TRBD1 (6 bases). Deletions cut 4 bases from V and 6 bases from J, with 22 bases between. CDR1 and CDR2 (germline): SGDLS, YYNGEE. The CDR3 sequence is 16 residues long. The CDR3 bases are TGTGCCAGCAGCCCCGAGGAGGGGGTCTGGCGTGATGGCTACACCTTC. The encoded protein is CASSPEEGVWRDGYTF.

This CDR3 is CASSMGIPNTEAFF. CDR3 in DNA: TGTGCCAGTAGTATGGGCATCCCGAACACTGAAGCTTTCTTT. This chain connects TRBV19 to TRBJ1-1; D gene uncertain. Trimming shortened V by 3 bases and J by 1 base, and 9 bases separated the two germline ends. Germline values: CDR1 LNHDA, CDR2 SQIVND (reference sequence). The CDR3 is 14 amino acids.

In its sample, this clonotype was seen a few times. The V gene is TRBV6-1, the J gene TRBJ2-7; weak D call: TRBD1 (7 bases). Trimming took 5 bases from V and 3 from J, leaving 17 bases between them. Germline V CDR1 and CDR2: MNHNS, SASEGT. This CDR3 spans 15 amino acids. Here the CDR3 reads CASSTRQGGYYEQYF. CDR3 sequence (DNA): TGTGCCAGCAGTACCCGACAGGGAGGATACTACGAGCAGTACTTC.

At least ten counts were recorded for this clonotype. The DNA for the CDR3 is TGTGCCAGCAGCTTAATTTGGGGGACGGGGGCCAAAAACATTCAGTACTTC. This encodes CASSLIWGTGAKNIQYF. The chain is built from TRBV7-2 and TRBJ2-4; D is perhaps TRBD1 or TRBD2 (5 bases each). This CDR3 is 17 amino acids long. CDR1 SGHTA and CDR2 FQGNSA come from the germline V gene. The ends were cut back, 2 bases at V and 1 base at J, with 15 bases in the middle.

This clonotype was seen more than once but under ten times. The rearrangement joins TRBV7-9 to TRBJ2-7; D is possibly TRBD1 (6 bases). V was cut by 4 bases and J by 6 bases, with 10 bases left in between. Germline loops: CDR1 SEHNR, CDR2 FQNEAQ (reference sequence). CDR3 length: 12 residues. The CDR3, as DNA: TGTGCCAGCAGCTCGGACAGCCCCGAGCAGTACGTC. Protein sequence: CASSSDSPEQYV.

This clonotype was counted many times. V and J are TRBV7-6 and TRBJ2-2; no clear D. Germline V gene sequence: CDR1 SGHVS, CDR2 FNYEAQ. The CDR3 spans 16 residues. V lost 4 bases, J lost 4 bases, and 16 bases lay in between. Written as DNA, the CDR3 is TGTGCCAGCAGCTCCGGCGGTGGGTTGGGCACCGGGGAGCTGTTTTTT. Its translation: CASSSGGGLGTGELFF.

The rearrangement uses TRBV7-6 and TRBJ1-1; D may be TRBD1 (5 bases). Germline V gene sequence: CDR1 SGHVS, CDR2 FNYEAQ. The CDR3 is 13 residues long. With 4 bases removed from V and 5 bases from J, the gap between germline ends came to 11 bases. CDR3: CASSSTGQTEAFF. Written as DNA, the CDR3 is TGTGCCAGCAGCTCCACGGGGCAGACTGAAGCTTTCTTT.

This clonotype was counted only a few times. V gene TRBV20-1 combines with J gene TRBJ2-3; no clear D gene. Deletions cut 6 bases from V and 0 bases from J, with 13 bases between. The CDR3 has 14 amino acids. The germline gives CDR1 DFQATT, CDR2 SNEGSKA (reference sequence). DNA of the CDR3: TGCAGTGCCCCCTCTAGGCCTAGCACAGATACGCAGTATTTT. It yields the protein CSAPSRPSTDTQYF.

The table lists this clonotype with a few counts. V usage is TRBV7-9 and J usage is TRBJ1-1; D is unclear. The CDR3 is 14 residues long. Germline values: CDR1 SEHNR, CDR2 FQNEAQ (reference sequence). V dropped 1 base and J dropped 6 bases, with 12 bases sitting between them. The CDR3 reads CASSLGFGIPEAFF. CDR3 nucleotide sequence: TGTGCCAGCAGCTTAGGGTTTGGTATCCCTGAAGCTTTCTTT.

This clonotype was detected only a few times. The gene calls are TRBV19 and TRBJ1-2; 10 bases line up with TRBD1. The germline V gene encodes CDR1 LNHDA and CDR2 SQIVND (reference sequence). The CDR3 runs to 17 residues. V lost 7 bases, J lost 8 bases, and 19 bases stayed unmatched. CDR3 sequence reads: CASTEGDRGYFSEGYTF. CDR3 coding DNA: TGTGCCAGTACCGAGGGGGACAGGGGCTACTTCTCGGAGGGCTACACCTTC.

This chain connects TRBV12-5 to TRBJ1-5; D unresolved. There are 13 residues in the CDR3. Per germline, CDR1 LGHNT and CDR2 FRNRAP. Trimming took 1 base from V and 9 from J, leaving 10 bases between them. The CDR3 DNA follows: TGTGCTAGTGGTTTGGGACCCCTTTGGCCCCAGCATTTT. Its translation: CASGLGPLWPQHF.